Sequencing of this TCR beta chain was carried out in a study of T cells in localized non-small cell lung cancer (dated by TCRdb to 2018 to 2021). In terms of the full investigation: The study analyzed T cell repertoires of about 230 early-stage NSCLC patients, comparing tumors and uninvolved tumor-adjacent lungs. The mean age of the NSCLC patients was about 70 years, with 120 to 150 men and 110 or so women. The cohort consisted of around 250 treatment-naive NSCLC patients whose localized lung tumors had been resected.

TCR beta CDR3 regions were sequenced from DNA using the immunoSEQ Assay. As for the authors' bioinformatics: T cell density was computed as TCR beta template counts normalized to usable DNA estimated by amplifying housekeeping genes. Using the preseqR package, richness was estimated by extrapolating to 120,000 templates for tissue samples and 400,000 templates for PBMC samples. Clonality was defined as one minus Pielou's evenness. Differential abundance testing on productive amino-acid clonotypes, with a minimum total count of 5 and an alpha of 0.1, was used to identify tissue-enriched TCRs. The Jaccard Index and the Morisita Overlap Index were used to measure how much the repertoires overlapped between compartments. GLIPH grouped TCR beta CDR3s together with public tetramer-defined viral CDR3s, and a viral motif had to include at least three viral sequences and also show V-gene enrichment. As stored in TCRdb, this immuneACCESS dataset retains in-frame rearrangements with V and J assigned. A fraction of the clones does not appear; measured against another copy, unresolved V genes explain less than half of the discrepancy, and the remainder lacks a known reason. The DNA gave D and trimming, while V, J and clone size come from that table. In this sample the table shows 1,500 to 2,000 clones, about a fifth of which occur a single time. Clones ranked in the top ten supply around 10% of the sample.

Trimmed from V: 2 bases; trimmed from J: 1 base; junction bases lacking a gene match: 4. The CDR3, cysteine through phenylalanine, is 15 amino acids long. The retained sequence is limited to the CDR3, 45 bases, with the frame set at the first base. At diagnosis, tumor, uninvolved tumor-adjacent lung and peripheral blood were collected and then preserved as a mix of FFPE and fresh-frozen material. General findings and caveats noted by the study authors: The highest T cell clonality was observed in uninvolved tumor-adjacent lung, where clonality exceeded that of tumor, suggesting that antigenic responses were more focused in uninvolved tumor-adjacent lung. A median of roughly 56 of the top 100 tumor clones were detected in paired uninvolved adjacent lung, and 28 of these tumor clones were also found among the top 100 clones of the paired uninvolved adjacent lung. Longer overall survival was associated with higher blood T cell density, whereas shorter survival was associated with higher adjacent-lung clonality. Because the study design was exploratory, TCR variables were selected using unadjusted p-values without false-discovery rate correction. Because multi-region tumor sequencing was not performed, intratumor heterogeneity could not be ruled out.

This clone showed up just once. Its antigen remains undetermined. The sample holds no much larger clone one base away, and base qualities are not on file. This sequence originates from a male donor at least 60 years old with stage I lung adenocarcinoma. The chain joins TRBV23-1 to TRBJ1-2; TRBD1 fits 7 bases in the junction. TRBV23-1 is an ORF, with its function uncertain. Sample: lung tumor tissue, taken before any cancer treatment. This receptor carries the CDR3 CASSQTGAVNYGYTF. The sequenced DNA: TGCGCCAGCAGTCAAACAGGGGCCGTTAACTATGGCTACACCTTC.